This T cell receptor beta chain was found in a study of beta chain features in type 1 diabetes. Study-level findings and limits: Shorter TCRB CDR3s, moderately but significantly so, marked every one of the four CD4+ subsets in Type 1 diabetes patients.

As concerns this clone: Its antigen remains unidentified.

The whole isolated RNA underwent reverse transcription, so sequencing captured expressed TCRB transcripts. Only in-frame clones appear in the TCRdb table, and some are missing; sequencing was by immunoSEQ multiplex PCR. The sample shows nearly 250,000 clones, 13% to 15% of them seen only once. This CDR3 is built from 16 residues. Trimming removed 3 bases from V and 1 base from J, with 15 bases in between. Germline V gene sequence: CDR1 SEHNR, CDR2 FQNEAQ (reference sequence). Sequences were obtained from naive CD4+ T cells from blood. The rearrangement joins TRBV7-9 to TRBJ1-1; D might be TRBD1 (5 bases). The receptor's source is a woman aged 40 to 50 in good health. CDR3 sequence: CASSLAVQGPNTEAFF. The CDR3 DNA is TGTGCCAGCAGCTTGGCAGTTCAGGGCCCGAACACTGAAGCTTTCTTT.